The 21 T cell receptor beta chains below come from one sample, sequenced in a study of blood T cell repertoires in COVID-19 (dated by TCRdb to about 2020). Library creation used the immunoSEQ multiplex PCR assay. TCRdb limited this immuneACCESS table to in-frame rearrangements with V and J called. A share of clones is missing; checked studies link under half to unresolved V genes, and the rest is unexplained. A total of roughly 150,000 clones appear in this sample, around 83% of them only once. 7% to 10% of the sample is in the top ten clones. Sample: peripheral blood. Receptor source: a woman aged 60-75 years with COVID-19, enrolled during active disease.

The V and J genes are TRBV10-3 and TRBJ1-2; TRBD1 might be the D (6 bases). This CDR3 is built from 15 residues. V was clipped by 2 bases and J by 9 bases, with 19 bases between them. Germline CDR1 ENHRY, CDR2 SYGVKD. CDR3 nucleotide sequence: TGTGCCATCAGTGAGACCCAGACCCCAGGGGAGAGCTACACCTTC. Amino acids: CAISETQTPGESYTF.

The chain recombines TRBV7-3 with TRBJ1-1; the D gene is possibly TRBD1 (6 bases). The germline V and J ends were trimmed by 6 bases and 3 bases, with 14 bases remaining between them. CDR3 length equals 14 residues. The germline gives CDR1 SGHTA, CDR2 FQGTGA. The CDR3, as DNA: TGTGCCAGCAGTCCCCGGGACACCCACACTGAAGCTTTCTTT. Translating it yields CASSPRDTHTEAFF. Supplemented by reference TRBV7-3 and TRBJ1-1, the full variable domain reads GAGVSQTPSNKVTEKGKYVELRCDPISGHTALYWYRQSLGQGPEFLIYFQGTGAADDSGLPNDRFFAVRPEGSVSTLKIQRTERGDSAVYLCASSPRDTHTEAFFGQGTRLTVV.

V usage is TRBV5-1 and J usage is TRBJ1-1; D is unresolved. This CDR3 is 14 amino acids long. Trimming took off 0 bases at V and 6 bases at J, with 12 bases between the two ends. Germline CDR1 SGHRS, CDR2 YFSETQ. Written as DNA, the CDR3 is TGCGCCAGCAGCTTGGTTCCCCAAATAGCTGAAGCTTTCTTT. Residues: CASSLVPQIAEAFF.

This clone was picked up one time. V is TRBV5-1 and J is TRBJ2-7; TRBD1 matches 9 bases. Trimming cost V 4 bases and J 5 bases; bases outside gene matches: 13. Germline lookup yields CDR1 SGHRS and CDR2 YFSETQ. The CDR3 totals 16 residues. The CDR3 DNA reads TGCGCCAGCAGCCTAACCTGGGGGACAGGGCGGAACGAGCAGTACTTC. It encodes CASSLTWGTGRNEQYF.

The J gene is TRBJ1-2, the V gene TRBV6-5; 8 nucleotides match TRBD1. CDR1 MNHEY and CDR2 SVGAGI come from the germline V gene. V was clipped by 6 bases and J by 8 bases; unmatched bases: 5. The CDR3 sequence is 12 residues long. CDR3 DNA: TGTGCCAGCAGGAGACAGGGGTTAGGCTACACCTTC. This codes for CASRRQGLGYTF.

The chain joins TRBV6-5 to TRBJ1-2; 9 positions agree with TRBD1. This CDR3 has 14 residues. The V gene end was trimmed by 4 bases and the J gene end by 2 bases; junction bases not matched to a gene: 2. Per germline, CDR1 MNHEY and CDR2 SVGAGI. The CDR3 reads CASSWDRANYGYTF. CDR3 sequence (DNA): TGTGCCAGCAGTTGGGACAGGGCGAACTATGGCTACACCTTC.

This clone was seen a single time. The chain recombines TRBV19 with TRBJ1-1; 9 bases line up with TRBD1. The CDR3 runs 15 residues. The trim removed 5 bases at V and 1 base at J, leaving 5 bases unmatched. Germline assignment: CDR1 LNHDA and CDR2 SQIVND (reference sequence). CDR3 sequence (DNA): TGTGCCAGTAGTCCCTGGACAGGGGCGAACACTGAAGCTTTCTTT. Its translation is CASSPWTGANTEAFF.

The V gene is TRBV9, the J gene TRBJ1-6; TRBD1 is a possible D gene (6 bases). The CDR3 has 13 amino acids. Trimming removed 3 bases at V and 7 bases at J, with 8 bases between. The germline V gene encodes CDR1 SGDLS and CDR2 YYNGEE. The CDR3 region has the DNA TGTGCCAGCAGCGCCACAGGGAATTCACCCCTCCACTTT. It specifies CASSATGNSPLHF.

The CDR3 reads CASSVQGLFSESLHF. CDR3 sequence (DNA): TGTGCCAGCAGTGTACAGGGATTGTTCTCGGAATCCCTCCACTTT. V gene TRBV27 combines with J gene TRBJ1-6, with a tentative D call TRBD1 (6 bases). Trimming stripped 5 bases from V and 14 bases from J, with 22 bases between. CDR1 is MNHEY, CDR2 SMNVEV, per germline (reference sequence). The CDR3 runs 15 residues.

V and J are TRBV6-1 and TRBJ1-5; D not resolved. V gave up 1 base and J gave up 5 bases, with 9 bases separating them. CDR1 and CDR2 (germline): MNHNS, SASEGT. The CDR3 extends over 14 amino acids. CDR3 bases: TGTGCCAGCAGTGAAGTGGCGGGCTATCAGCCCCAGCATTTT. This gives the protein CASSEVAGYQPQHF.

The rearrangement links TRBV5-1 to TRBJ2-5; 12 bases match TRBD2. Trimming cost V 3 bases and J 7 bases; bases outside gene matches: 16. There are 18 residues in the CDR3. The germline CDR1 and CDR2 sequences are SGHRS and YFSETQ. The DNA for the CDR3 is TGCGCCAGCAGCTACTACCAAATGACTAGCGGGAGCGGAGGGACCCAGTACTTC. It translates to CASSYYQMTSGSGGTQYF.

The rearrangement uses TRBV5-1 and TRBJ2-3, with 9 bases matching TRBD1. Trimming removed 4 bases from V and 3 bases from J; junction bases left unmatched: 6. The CDR3 runs 15 residues. Per germline, CDR1 SGHRS and CDR2 YFSETQ. CDR3 DNA: TGCGCCAGCAGCAGAACGGGACAGGGAACAGATACGCAGTATTTT. The encoded protein is CASSRTGQGTDTQYF.

The CDR3 sequence: CASKPLNNYGYTF. In nucleotides, the CDR3 is TGTGCCAGCAAGCCGCTTAATAACTATGGCTACACCTTC. The chain joins TRBV7-2 to TRBJ1-2; D not resolved. Trimming removed 7 bases from V and 1 base from J, with 10 bases in between. There are 13 residues in the CDR3. CDR1 SGHTA and CDR2 FQGNSA come from the germline V gene.

This clone has only a few counts. The rearrangement joins TRBV19 to TRBJ2-5; D is possibly TRBD1 (6 bases). Trimming took off 5 bases at V and 1 base at J, with 8 bases between the two ends. The CDR3 loop spans 13 amino acids. Germline CDR1 and CDR2: LNHDA and SQIVND (reference sequence). In nucleotides, the CDR3 is TGTGCCAGTAGTCAGGGGACCCAAGAGACCCAGTACTTC. Protein sequence: CASSQGTQETQYF.

This clone appeared once. The CDR3 sequence is CASSHEDRELYGYTF. The CDR3 bases are TGTGCCAGCAGCCACGAGGACAGGGAACTCTATGGCTACACCTTC. The V and J genes are TRBV3-1 (or the pseudogene TRBV3-2) and TRBJ1-2; 8 positions agree with TRBD1. The CDR3 sequence is 15 residues long. J lost 4 bases, V lost 3 bases, and 7 bases had no gene match. Germline CDR1 and CDR2: LGHDT and YNNKEL (reference sequence).

This chain joins TRBV5-8 and TRBJ2-3; D remains unclear. With 4 bases removed from V and 4 bases from J, the gap between germline ends came to 7 bases. Germline V gives CDR1 SGHTS, CDR2 YDEGEE. The CDR3 is 12 amino acids. This CDR3 reads CASSISSDTQYF. In DNA form, the CDR3 reads TGTGCCAGCAGCATTTCATCAGATACGCAGTATTTT.

The table lists this clone with a count of one. This chain links TRBV5-1 with TRBJ2-1, with 8 bases lining up with TRBD2. Per germline, CDR1 SGHRS and CDR2 YFSETQ. There are 21 residues in the CDR3. V trimming: 0 bases; J trimming: 2 bases; junction bases outside the gene matches: 19. The CDR3 region has the DNA TGCGCCAGCAGCTTGGCCTGGGGGGATCCCACTCTAGCGGGCACCTACAATGAGCAGTTCTTC. It translates to CASSLAWGDPTLAGTYNEQFF.

CDR3 DNA sequence: TGTGCCAGTAGTAGGACCGGGACTAGCGGTAGCACAGATACGCAGTATTTT. Amino acids: CASSRTGTSGSTDTQYF. The rearrangement links TRBV19 to TRBJ2-3, with 11 bases matching TRBD2. The junction had 6 bases not matched to a gene; V was cut back by 4 bases and J by 0 bases. Germline V gene lookup returns CDR1 LNHDA and CDR2 SQIVND (reference sequence). This CDR3 has 17 residues.

This clone was observed a handful of times. The J gene is TRBJ1-2, the V gene TRBV29-1, with 7 nucleotides matching TRBD1. The CDR3 runs to 15 residues. Germline V gives CDR1 SQVTM, CDR2 ANQGSEA. Trimming cost V 0 bases and J 0 bases; bases outside gene matches: 4. The CDR3 nucleotides read TGCAGCGTTGAAGATGGACAGGAAGCTAACTATGGCTACACCTTC. Translated, it gives CSVEDGQEANYGYTF.

The rearrangement links TRBV18 to TRBJ1-1; 8 positions match TRBD1. Germline loops: CDR1 KGHSH, CDR2 LQKENI. V lost 3 bases, J lost 3 bases, and 0 bases stayed unmatched. The CDR3 has 13 amino acids. CDR3 sequence reads: CASSPTGDTEAFF. CDR3 DNA sequence: TGTGCCAGCTCACCGACAGGGGACACTGAAGCTTTCTTT.

This chain joins TRBV3-1 (or the pseudogene TRBV3-2) and TRBJ2-1, with D possibly TRBD2 on 6 matching bases. The CDR3 runs 14 residues. V dropped 5 bases and J dropped 5 bases, with 13 bases sitting between them. Looked up from germline, CDR1 is LGHDT and CDR2 is YNNKEL (reference sequence). CDR3 DNA sequence: TGTGCCAGCAGCGTCCCGGGACTCCACAATGAGCAGTTCTTC. Translating it yields CASSVPGLHNEQFF.